The clone carrying this T cell receptor (beta chain) was seen only once. Its antigen is currently unknown. The data were taken from a study of cytomegalovirus exposure and HLA in healthy donors. The germline V gene has CDR1 SGHVS and CDR2 FQNEAQ. The CDR3 is 13 amino acids. With 5 bases clipped from V and 4 bases from J, the junction kept 4 bases outside the gene matches. Whole-study results and caveats: Later on, a genetic analysis was performed. It linked a missense variant in DCLRE1C with V- and J-gene trimming of TCR beta. For most TCR beta V segments, an earlier analysis put the productive rate at about 90% or about 30% of the time.

In the PCR, 60 Vbeta and 13 Jbeta primers were used. Some clones are missing from TCRdb's copy, which holds only in-frame ones; the method was immunoSEQ multiplex PCR. The sample has 90,000 or so clones; about four fifths are singletons. J is TRBJ1-2 and V is TRBV7-8; 7 bases map to TRBD1. This clonotype was sampled from a young man in good health and CMV-seropositive. Sequences were obtained from PBMCs. The CDR3 sequence: CASSPDRFYGYTF. CDR3 sequence (DNA): TGTGCCAGCAGCCCGGACAGGTTCTATGGCTACACCTTC. Full variable domain (rest looked up from reference TRBV7-8 and TRBJ1-2): GAGVSQSPRYKVAKRGQDVALRCDPISGHVSLFWYQQALGQGPEFLTYFQNEAQLDKSGLPSDRFFAERPEGSVSTLKIQRTQQEDSAVYLCASSPDRFYGYTFGSGTRLTVV.